Following are 22 T cell receptor beta chains from one sample sequenced in a study of cytomegalovirus exposure and HLA in healthy donors. It was with 60 Vbeta and 13 Jbeta primers that the PCR ran. Produced via immunoSEQ multiplex PCR; TCRdb's table is partial and in-frame only. The profile shows 130,000 or so clones, 75% to 80% of them singletons. Sequencing was done on a sample of PBMCs. Every receptor here comes from an older woman in good health and CMV-seronegative.

The V gene is TRBV6-5, the J gene TRBJ1-6; no clear D. V gave up 2 bases and J gave up 7 bases, with 9 bases separating them. CDR3 size: 14 residues. Germline CDR1 reads MNHEY; CDR2 reads SVGAGI. In DNA, the CDR3 is TGTGCCAGCAGTTACGGCAGGTGGAATTCACCCCTCCACTTT. Residues: CASSYGRWNSPLHF.

V usage is TRBV7-6 and J usage is TRBJ2-2; 10 bases are shared with TRBD2. Losses at the gene ends were 1 base for V and 4 bases for J; bases not matched to a gene: 3. Looked up from germline, CDR1 is SGHVS and CDR2 is FNYEAQ. There are 16 residues in the CDR3. The CDR3 sequence: CASSLGSGRGTGELFF. Here the CDR3 DNA reads TGTGCCAGCAGCTTAGGGAGCGGGAGGGGCACCGGGGAGCTGTTTTTT.

The chain has TRBV6-6 and TRBJ2-1; the D is unclear. Trimming left V 6 bases short and J 5 bases short, with 8 bases between. The CDR3 spans 12 residues. CDR1 and CDR2 (germline): MNHNY, SVGAGI (reference sequence). The CDR3 DNA reads as TGTGCCAGCAGGTCACTGAACAATGAGCAGTTCTTC. This translates into CASRSLNNEQFF.

The chain uses TRBV27 and TRBJ2-7; D is possibly TRBD1 (7 bases). Per the germline V gene, CDR1 is MNHEY and CDR2 is SMNVEV (reference sequence). The V end was cut by 3 bases, the J end by 4 bases, with 13 bases between. This CDR3 contains 14 residues. CDR3 protein: CASSFGRGEYEQYF. The CDR3 DNA follows: TGTGCCAGCAGTTTCGGCAGGGGGGAATACGAGCAGTACTTC.

The gene calls are TRBV5-1 and TRBJ2-3; 10 positions agree with TRBD2. Trimming cost V 0 bases and J 2 bases; bases outside gene matches: 9. Germline values: CDR1 SGHRS, CDR2 YFSETQ. The CDR3 is 18 residues long. Here the CDR3 reads CASSLAPAGGQYTDTQYF. In DNA, the CDR3 is TGCGCCAGCAGCTTGGCCCCAGCGGGGGGGCAATACACAGATACGCAGTATTTT.

This clone was observed once. This sequence joins TRBV7-8 and TRBJ1-3; D may be TRBD1 (6 bases). CDR1 SGHVS and CDR2 FQNEAQ come from the germline V gene. The germline V and J ends were trimmed by 5 bases and 6 bases, with 14 bases remaining between them. The CDR3 is 14 residues long. CDR3 region: CASSVQGVLNTIYF. CDR3 bases: TGTGCCAGCAGCGTACAGGGTGTTCTAAACACCATATATTTT.

Only a few counts were recorded for this clone. The chain is built from TRBV28 and TRBJ1-4, with a tentative D call TRBD1 (6 bases). Germline V lookup: CDR1 MDHEN, CDR2 SYDVKM. The CDR3 length is 14 residues. Trimming removed 7 bases from V and 7 bases from J, with 16 bases in between. Here the CDR3 reads CASTQPGGREKLFF. The CDR3 nucleotides read TGTGCCAGCACCCAACCGGGGGGCCGTGAAAAACTGTTTTTT.

The chain uses TRBV15 and TRBJ1-3; D not certain. The germline V gene encodes CDR1 LNHNV and CDR2 YYDKDF (reference sequence). The V end was cut by 0 bases, the J end by 7 bases, with 13 bases between. This CDR3 has 15 residues. The CDR3 DNA reads as TGTGCCACCAGCAGAGACCGCGACCCGGGGAACACCATATATTTT. Its protein product is CATSRDRDPGNTIYF.

The count of this clone is one. One end of the junction does not line up with germline, which may come from a read error. The rearrangement uses TRBV7-9 and TRBJ2-4, with 7 bases lining up with TRBD2. The CDR3 consists of 15 residues. From germline, CDR1 is SEHNR and CDR2 FQNEAQ (reference sequence). The chain's CDR3 is CSSSLGAGSRNIQYF. The CDR3 coding sequence is TGTTCCAGCAGCTTAGGAGCGGGGTCAAGGAACATTCAGTACTTC.

This clone has a handful of counts. V is TRBV30 and J is TRBJ2-7, with a tentative D call TRBD1 (7 bases). Trimming shortened V by 2 bases and J by 1 base, and 15 bases separated the two germline ends. Germline V lookup: CDR1 GTSNPN, CDR2 SVGIG (reference sequence). This CDR3 has 15 amino acids. CDR3 in amino acids: CAWSIGAGGSYEQYF. In DNA form, the CDR3 reads TGTGCCTGGAGTATCGGGGCAGGGGGGTCCTACGAGCAGTACTTC.

The gene calls are TRBV9 and TRBJ1-3; D unclear. There are 15 residues in the CDR3. Between the trimmed V and J ends, which lost 0 bases and 7 bases, there was a span of 14 bases. Germline lookup yields CDR1 SGDLS and CDR2 YYNGEE. The CDR3 region is CASSVAEGTRNTIYF. CDR3 DNA sequence: TGTGCCAGCAGCGTAGCGGAGGGAACACGGAACACCATATATTTT.

This clone showed up just a few times. The chain has TRBV5-4 and TRBJ2-7; D is possibly TRBD2 (6 bases). The CDR3 is made up of 15 amino acids. Germline CDR1 and CDR2: SGHNT and YYREEE (reference sequence). V was clipped by 2 bases and J by 4 bases, with 16 bases between them. The chain's CDR3 is CASSLGLQAIYEQYF. CDR3 coding DNA: TGTGCCAGCAGCTTAGGACTACAAGCTATATACGAGCAGTACTTC.

The chain employs TRBV19 and TRBJ2-7, with a possible D match to TRBD1 (7 bases). Trimming took 9 bases from V and 5 from J, leaving 17 bases between them. Per germline, CDR1 LNHDA and CDR2 SQIVND (reference sequence). The CDR3 has 13 amino acids. DNA of the CDR3: TGTGCCAGCCGGAGGCAGGGGGGCAACGAGCAGTACTTC. Translation: CASRRQGGNEQYF.

The J gene is TRBJ1-1, the V gene TRBV5-4; 9 bases line up with TRBD1. The CDR3 runs 14 residues. With V trimmed by 0 bases and J by 10 bases, 7 bases remained unmatched. Germline V gene lookup returns CDR1 SGHNT and CDR2 YYREEE (reference sequence). The CDR3 spells CASSLEQGALVAFF. CDR3 bases: TGTGCCAGCAGCTTGGAACAGGGGGCTTTGGTAGCTTTCTTT.

This chain links TRBV4-1 with TRBJ1-1, with a possible D match to TRBD1 (5 bases). CDR1 and CDR2 (germline): MGHRA, YSYEKL. The CDR3 length is 14 residues. V lost 5 bases to trimming and J lost 0 bases, with 10 bases between them. The chain's CDR3 is CASSEAGMNTEAFF. CDR3 DNA sequence: TGCGCCAGCAGCGAGGCAGGGATGAACACTGAAGCTTTCTTT.

This rearrangement joins TRBV6-1 to TRBJ2-3; TRBD2 matches at 8 bases. Trimming removed 8 bases from V and 2 bases from J; junction bases left unmatched: 9. The length of the CDR3 is 15 residues. Germline values: CDR1 MNHNS, CDR2 SASEGT. The chain's CDR3 is CASERREATTDTQYF. The CDR3 DNA follows: TGTGCCAGCGAGAGGCGGGAGGCGACCACAGATACGCAGTATTTT.

CDR3 sequence: CASGGEADEKLFF. The CDR3 DNA reads TGCGCCAGCGGAGGGGAGGCAGATGAAAAACTGTTTTTT. The chain is built from TRBV5-1 and TRBJ1-4; D possibly corresponds to TRBD1 (5 bases). Germline V gene sequence: CDR1 SGHRS, CDR2 YFSETQ. The length of the CDR3 is 13 residues. V lost 7 bases and J 6 bases, leaving 13 bases between the germline ends.

This rearrangement joins TRBV19 to TRBJ2-7; possibly TRBD1 for D (6 bases). Germline CDR1 LNHDA, CDR2 SQIVND (reference sequence). The CDR3 runs to 13 residues. V dropped 2 bases and J dropped 3 bases, with 8 bases sitting between them. The CDR3 bases are TGTGCCAGTAGTATAATAGGGGGCTACGAGCAGTACTTC. Its protein product is CASSIIGGYEQYF. Combining the CDR3 with reference TRBV19 and TRBJ2-7 gives the whole variable domain DGGITQSPKYLFRKEGQNVTLSCEQNLNHDAMYWYRQDPGQGLRLIYYSQIVNDFQKGDIAEGYSVSREKKESFPLTVTSAQKNPTAFYLCASSIIGGYEQYFGPGTRLTVT.

The chain links TRBV4-2 to TRBJ1-1, with 7 bases aligning to TRBD1. V gave up 0 bases and J gave up 5 bases; unmatched junction bases: 6. Per the germline V gene, CDR1 is LGHNA and CDR2 is YNFKEQ. The CDR3 is made up of 15 amino acids. The CDR3 is CASSQDLRGRTEAFF. The CDR3 DNA reads as TGTGCCAGCAGCCAAGATCTCAGGGGGAGGACTGAAGCTTTCTTT.

The V gene is TRBV6-1, the J gene TRBJ1-1; 9 bases are a match to TRBD1. Germline CDR1 reads MNHNS; CDR2 reads SASEGT. The CDR3 length is 13 residues. Trimming cost V 7 bases and J 7 bases; bases outside gene matches: 7. The CDR3 DNA reads TGTGCCAGCAATTCCGGGACAGGGCTTGAAGCTTTCTTT. This translates into CASNSGTGLEAFF.

This clone was picked up one time. This chain joins TRBV7-6 and TRBJ1-4; maybe TRBD1 (5 bases). V lost 5 bases to trimming and J lost 8 bases, with 12 bases between them. The CDR3 covers 13 residues. Germline V gives CDR1 SGHVS, CDR2 FNYEAQ. The CDR3, as DNA: TGTGCCAGCAGCCTGGGGACTGGCGAAAAACTGTTTTTT. It specifies CASSLGTGEKLFF.

Points on this clone: A junction end diverges from the germline sequence, so it may reflect a read error. The same CDR3 also results from other DNA sequences found in this sample. The chain combines TRBV7-7 with TRBJ2-1, with TRBD2 matching over 9 bases. CDR3 length: 14 amino acids. Germline values: CDR1 SSHAT, CDR2 FNYEAQ (reference sequence). The CDR3 DNA follows: TGTGCTAGCAGCTTATCAGCGGGGGGCGGTGAGCAGTTCTTC. Amino acid sequence: CASSLSAGGGEQFF.